One sample yielded the 8 T cell receptor beta chains listed below, sequenced in a study of shared clonotypes between healthy human individuals. Assay used: immunoSEQ multiplex PCR; TCRdb lists only in-frame clones, some missing. Counted here are around 1,900,000 clones, 90% to 95% occurring once; the ten biggest clones make up under 2%. As defined, naive CD8 cells were CD45RO-negative and positively selected for CCR7, with terminally differentiated effector memory CD45RA+ cells excluded. Sequencing was done on a sample of naive CD8+ T cells from PBMCs. Every receptor here comes from a man between 18 and 29 years old in good health. Some clones in this sample may be carry-over from other donors' samples.

The V gene is TRBV28, the J gene TRBJ1-6; D possibly corresponds to TRBD1 (5 bases). Germline assignment: CDR1 MDHEN and CDR2 SYDVKM. V was shortened by 8 bases and J by 10 bases, with 24 bases between the two germline ends. The CDR3 contains 16 residues. CDR3 bases: TGTGCCAGCGCCCCCGGTTTTGGGACCCCTCAGTCACCCCTCCACTTT. Residues: CASAPGFGTPQSPLHF.

This chain joins TRBV27 and TRBJ2-2, with 7 positions matching TRBD1. Trimming cost V 4 bases and J 6 bases; bases outside gene matches: 11. Germline CDR1 reads MNHEY; CDR2 reads SMNVEV (reference sequence). The CDR3 contains 16 residues. The CDR3 is CASSSPGQTSPGELFF. CDR3 coding DNA: TGTGCCAGCAGTTCCCCGGGACAGACCTCCCCCGGGGAGCTGTTTTTT.

This chain links TRBV19 with TRBJ2-7; maybe TRBD2 (7 bases). From germline, CDR1 is LNHDA and CDR2 SQIVND (reference sequence). The CDR3 has 16 amino acids. V lost 5 bases and J 7 bases, leaving 24 bases between the germline ends. CDR3: CASSPRGAAPPSEQYF. The DNA of the CDR3 is TGTGCCAGTAGTCCCCGGGGGGCAGCGCCGCCTTCTGAGCAGTACTTC.

This chain joins TRBV21-1 and TRBJ1-4; TRBD1 was called by the table and not checked on the DNA. TRBV21-1 is designated a pseudogene. The CDR3 consists of 18 residues. As DNA, the CDR3 is TGTGCCAGCACCTCAAAGTGGGTTATCAGGGGGCGAGGGGAAAAACTGTTTTTT. Its protein is CASTSKWVIRGRGEKLFF.

The chain combines TRBV29-1 with TRBJ2-7; 7 nucleotides agree with TRBD1. Germline V lookup: CDR1 SQVTM, CDR2 ANQGSEA. The V segment lost 1 base and the J segment 5 bases; nucleotides outside the gene matches: 5. CDR3 length: 13 amino acids. CDR3 sequence: CSVEGQGFHEQYF. CDR3 nucleotides: TGCAGCGTTGAAGGACAGGGCTTCCACGAGCAGTACTTC.

The chain recombines TRBV6-1 with TRBJ2-7; the D gene is possibly TRBD1 (6 bases). The germline V and J ends were trimmed by 4 bases and 5 bases, with 15 bases remaining between them. This CDR3 comprises 14 residues. The germline V gene encodes CDR1 MNHNS and CDR2 SASEGT. As DNA, the CDR3 is TGTGCCAGCAGTGTCACAGGGATCGGGGACGAGCAGTACTTC. This gives the protein CASSVTGIGDEQYF.

The chain employs TRBV13 and TRBJ2-1; 11 bases fit TRBD1. The V gene's germline CDR1 is PRHDT and CDR2 FYEKMQ (reference sequence). This CDR3 comprises 16 residues. The V gene end was trimmed by 5 bases and the J gene end by 6 bases; junction bases not matched to a gene: 9. CDR3 nucleotides: TGTGCCAGCAGCCCTGCCGGGACAGGGGGTGGCAATGAGCAGTTCTTC. This translates into CASSPAGTGGGNEQFF.

The V gene is TRBV9, the J gene TRBJ1-1; a possible D gene is TRBD1 (6 bases). The CDR3 length is 15 residues. Germline V gene lookup returns CDR1 SGDLS and CDR2 YYNGEE. The V end lost 1 base, the J end lost 1 base, and 11 bases lay between the germline ends. This chain's CDR3 is CASSVSRGPNTEAFF. CDR3 bases: TGTGCCAGCAGCGTAAGCAGGGGCCCGAACACTGAAGCTTTCTTT.